These 26 T cell receptor beta chains originate from one sample sequenced in a study of OX40 agonist ivuxolimab in advanced cancers. The table came from immunoSEQ multiplex PCR; TCRdb's copy has only in-frame clones and leaves some out. The sample consists of around 37,000 clones, around four fifths of them appearing once. The source was CD4+ or CD8+ T cells sorted from blood, collected in a trial of the OX40 agonist ivuxolimab. These receptors all stem from an adult with an advanced solid tumor such as melanoma, head and neck, liver or kidney cancer.

The V gene is TRBV28, the J gene TRBJ1-1, with D unresolved. The germline V gene has CDR1 MDHEN and CDR2 SYDVKM. The V and J ends lost 6 bases and 0 bases respectively, with 8 bases between them. The CDR3 extends over 13 amino acids. The CDR3: CASRRGLNTEAFF. The CDR3 nucleotides read TGTGCCAGCAGACGAGGGCTGAACACTGAAGCTTTCTTT.

The gene calls are TRBV4-1 and TRBJ2-2; a weak D match, TRBD2 (5 bases). Germline values: CDR1 MGHRA, CDR2 YSYEKL. This CDR3 has 14 amino acids. The V end was cut by 5 bases, the J end by 1 base, with 8 bases between. CDR3 DNA sequence: TGCGCCAGCAGCGATCGGGGGAACACCGGGGAGCTGTTTTTT. Translation: CASSDRGNTGELFF.

This clone occurred once. V and J are TRBV11-2 and TRBJ2-3; 10 bases agree with TRBD2. CDR3 size: 18 residues. The junction had 10 bases not matched to a gene; V was cut back by 1 base and J by 3 bases. CDR1 SGHAT and CDR2 FQNNGV come from the germline V gene. The CDR3 here is CASSLGTLAGGQTDTQYF. CDR3 nucleotides: TGTGCCAGCAGCTTAGGAACTTTAGCGGGGGGACAGACAGATACGCAGTATTTT.

The chain is built from TRBV5-8 and TRBJ2-1; the D gene is possibly TRBD2 (6 bases). The CDR3 is 15 amino acids. Germline V lookup: CDR1 SGHTS, CDR2 YDEGEE. The V end was cut by 0 bases, the J end by 7 bases, with 14 bases between. The CDR3, as DNA: TGTGCCAGCAGCTTGGGGACTACCAGGGTTAATGAGCAGTTCTTC. As protein: CASSLGTTRVNEQFF.

V usage is TRBV15 and J usage is TRBJ2-5; D is tentatively TRBD1 or TRBD2 (5 bases each). In germline, CDR1 is LNHNV, CDR2 YYDKDF (reference sequence). V dropped 4 bases and J dropped 11 bases, with 20 bases sitting between them. This CDR3 spans 14 amino acids. The CDR3 DNA reads TGTGCCACCAGCATAAAGGGGCGCTTGGGAGAGCAGTACTTC. Protein sequence: CATSIKGRLGEQYF.

Turning to this clone: The junction departs from germline at one end; a sequencing error may be responsible. The chain employs TRBV6-5 and TRBJ2-1; TRBD1 aligns across 7 bases. Per germline, CDR1 MNHEY and CDR2 SVGAGI. The CDR3 has 11 amino acids. The CDR3 nucleotides read TGTGCCAGCAGTCGTCGGGACAGACAGATCTTC. Translation gives CASSRRDRQIF.

The DNA for the CDR3 is TGTGCCAGTGCAACCCGTGAGACCCAGTACTTC. Amino acids: CASATRETQYF. V usage is TRBV28 and J usage is TRBJ2-5; D is undetermined. This CDR3 region has 11 residues. The V gene's germline CDR1 is MDHEN and CDR2 SYDVKM. V lost 9 bases and J lost 5, with 10 bases in between.

This chain joins TRBV6-1 and TRBJ1-2; 11 bases are shared with TRBD1. From germline, CDR1 is MNHNS and CDR2 SASEGT. The CDR3 consists of 15 residues. Germline trimming cut 4 bases from V and 2 bases from J; bases unmatched to any gene: 3. This CDR3 is CASSGGQGANYGYTF. The DNA of the CDR3 is TGTGCCAGCAGTGGTGGACAGGGGGCAAACTATGGCTACACCTTC.

The chain is built from TRBV2 and TRBJ2-3, with 8 bases aligning to TRBD2. The CDR3 totals 16 residues. V was clipped by 6 bases and J by 5 bases; unmatched bases: 13. The V gene's germline CDR1 is SNHLY and CDR2 FYNNEI. The DNA for the CDR3 is TGTGCCAGCAGACCCCCTATCGGGAGGGCCGAAGATACGCAGTATTTT. Residues: CASRPPIGRAEDTQYF.

The V and J genes are TRBV6-1 and TRBJ2-7; either TRBD1 or TRBD2 may fit D (5 bases each). V was clipped by 4 bases and J by 2 bases, with 15 bases between them. The CDR3 has 15 residues. Germline V gives CDR1 MNHNS, CDR2 SASEGT. Here the CDR3 DNA reads TGTGCCAGCAGTGTCAGGGATGAGGGCCCCTACGAGCAGTACTTC. Encoded protein: CASSVRDEGPYEQYF.

The chain carries TRBV5-5 and TRBJ2-6; D gene unclear. Per the germline V gene, CDR1 is SGHKS and CDR2 is YYEKEE (reference sequence). Deletions cut 4 bases from V and 4 bases from J, with 15 bases between. The CDR3 runs to 16 residues. The CDR3 spells CASSVGWGAGANVLTF. In nucleotides, the CDR3 is TGTGCCAGCAGCGTCGGTTGGGGTGCAGGGGCCAACGTCCTGACTTTC.

With respect to this clone: The junction does not match germline at one end; this may be a read error. The chain employs TRBV6-5 and TRBJ1-2; D unresolved. This CDR3 has 12 residues. CDR1 and CDR2 from the germline V gene are MNHEY and SVGAGI. CDR3 region: CAGSYSSYGYTF. The CDR3 DNA is TGTGCCGGCAGTTACAGCAGCTATGGCTACACCTTC.

The chain combines TRBV27 with TRBJ2-2; 8 bases are a match to TRBD1. This CDR3 has 16 amino acids. Trimming took 5 bases from V and 4 from J; bases not matched to a gene: 9. The germline V gene has CDR1 MNHEY and CDR2 SMNVEV (reference sequence). CDR3 amino acids: CASSKDRARSTGELFF. DNA of the CDR3: TGTGCCAGCAGTAAGGACAGGGCGAGGAGCACCGGGGAGCTGTTTTTT.

The rearrangement uses TRBV19 and TRBJ1-2, with 7 nucleotides matching TRBD1. CDR1 LNHDA and CDR2 SQIVND come from the germline V gene (reference sequence). CDR3 length: 16 residues. With V trimmed by 5 bases and J by 0 bases, 9 bases remained unmatched. The CDR3 DNA follows: TGTGCCAGTAGTCTTGTGGAGGGGGCGTCTAACTATGGCTACACCTTC. It yields the protein CASSLVEGASNYGYTF.

This rearrangement joins TRBV7-9 to TRBJ1-1; no clear D. Germline V lookup: CDR1 SEHNR, CDR2 FQNEAQ (reference sequence). V lost 4 bases to trimming and J lost 2 bases, with 5 bases between them. CDR3 length: 12 amino acids. The CDR3 DNA follows: TGTGCCAGCAGCTGGGAAAACACTGAAGCTTTCTTT. This encodes CASSWENTEAFF.

The V call is TRBV4-3, the J call TRBJ1-2; 9 bases are shared with TRBD1. Germline V gene lookup returns CDR1 LGHNA and CDR2 YSLEER. Trimming at V came to 7 bases and at J to 2 bases, leaving 5 bases not matched to a gene. The CDR3 totals 14 residues. CDR3 residues: CASTRDRANYGYTF. In DNA form, the CDR3 reads TGCGCCAGCACCCGGGACAGGGCCAACTATGGCTACACCTTC.

The chain uses TRBV19 and TRBJ2-5; D perhaps matches TRBD2 (6 bases). Trimming removed 5 bases at V and 5 bases at J, with 9 bases between. The CDR3 length is 12 residues. CDR1 LNHDA and CDR2 SQIVND come from the germline V gene (reference sequence). The CDR3 loop is CASSRAGETQYF. The CDR3 region has the DNA TGTGCCAGTAGTCGGGCGGGGGAGACCCAGTACTTC.

V usage is TRBV28 and J usage is TRBJ2-1, with D uncertain. The germline V and J ends were trimmed by 1 base and 2 bases, with 21 bases remaining between them. Germline CDR1 is MDHEN and CDR2 is SYDVKM. The CDR3 extends over 19 amino acids. The CDR3 bases are TGTGCCAGCAGTTTATTCGCCGGCAGGCTAGAGGTAACCTACAATGAGCAGTTCTTC. Residues: CASSLFAGRLEVTYNEQFF.

This clone was counted a single time. This CDR3 is CASESPPTSNQPQHF. For the CDR3, the DNA is TGTGCCAGCGAGAGCCCGCCGACCAGCAATCAGCCCCAGCATTTT. The chain carries TRBV28 and TRBJ1-5, with D uncertain. The CDR3 sequence is 15 residues long. V lost 8 bases to trimming and J lost 1 base, with 15 bases between them. Germline CDR1 reads MDHEN; CDR2 reads SYDVKM.

This clone has only a few counts. This chain joins TRBV30 and TRBJ2-3, with 7 bases identical to TRBD1. The CDR3 has 14 amino acids. The V and J ends lost 3 bases and 4 bases, in that order; junction bases with no gene match: 7. Germline V CDR1 and CDR2: GTSNPN, SVGIG (reference sequence). The CDR3 region is CAWSLPGTADTQYF. The CDR3 DNA sequence: TGTGCCTGGAGCCTTCCCGGGACAGCAGATACGCAGTATTTT. Looking up the rest from reference TRBV30 and TRBJ2-3 gives the full variable domain: SQTIHQWPATLVQPVGSPLSLECTVEGTSNPNLYWYRQAAGRGLQLLFYSVGIGQISSEVPQNLSASRPQDRQFILSSKKLLLSDSGFYLCAWSLPGTADTQYFGPGTRLTVL.

The chain employs TRBV9 and TRBJ2-3; 9 nucleotides agree with TRBD2. The CDR3 contains 15 residues. V shed 7 bases, J shed 4 bases, and the junction held 10 bases outside the gene matches. Germline CDR1 is SGDLS and CDR2 is YYNGEE. CDR3 loop: CASGGAGGPSDTQYF. The DNA of the CDR3 is TGTGCCAGCGGCGGGGCGGGGGGGCCATCAGATACGCAGTATTTT. The variable domain in full, completed from reference TRBV9 and TRBJ2-3, reads DSGVTQTPKHLITATGQRVTLRCSPRSGDLSVYWYQQSLDQGLQFLIQYYNGEERAKGNILERFSAQQFPDLHSELNLSSLELGDSALYFCASGGAGGPSDTQYFGPGTRLTVL.

This clone was counted only a few times. The chain has TRBV7-8 and TRBJ2-4; 16 nucleotides match TRBD2. CDR3 length equals 16 residues. J was trimmed by 15 bases and V by 4 bases; bases with no gene match: 12. CDR1 and CDR2 (germline): SGHVS, FQNEAQ. DNA for the CDR3: TGTGCCAGCAGCTCAACCCCAGGGACTAGCGGGAGGGGGTGGTACTTC. This translates into CASSSTPGTSGRGWYF.

The chain links TRBV2 to TRBJ2-2, with 11 bases matching TRBD1. The germline V gene encodes CDR1 SNHLY and CDR2 FYNNEI. The CDR3 loop spans 14 amino acids. Losses at the gene ends were 6 bases for V and 5 bases for J; bases not matched to a gene: 2. The CDR3 loop is CASSGTGGTGELFF. The CDR3 bases are TGTGCCAGCAGCGGGACAGGGGGGACCGGGGAGCTGTTTTTT.

The rearrangement uses TRBV10-3 and TRBJ2-6; D might be TRBD1 (5 bases). Germline CDR1 and CDR2: ENHRY and SYGVKD. V was cut by 6 bases and J by 1 base, with 10 bases left in between. This CDR3 is built from 15 residues. The CDR3 spells CAIRIDSSGANVLTF. CDR3 sequence (DNA): TGTGCCATCAGAATTGACAGTTCTGGGGCCAACGTCCTGACTTTC.

The chain is built from TRBV6-1 and TRBJ2-5; D remains unclear. This CDR3 comprises 11 residues. Trimming removed 6 bases at V and 8 bases at J, with 10 bases between. Per the germline V gene, CDR1 is MNHNS and CDR2 is SASEGT. CDR3 in amino acids: CASSPGATQYF. DNA for the CDR3: TGTGCCAGCAGCCCAGGTGCTACCCAGTACTTC.

CDR3: CASSLFGREQYF. In DNA form, the CDR3 reads TGTGCCAGCAGCCTATTCGGTCGCGAGCAGTACTTC. The chain joins TRBV5-4 to TRBJ2-7; D unclear. This CDR3 spans 12 amino acids. Between the trimmed V and J ends, which lost 4 bases and 6 bases, there was a span of 11 bases. From germline, CDR1 is SGHNT and CDR2 YYREEE (reference sequence).